This T cell receptor (beta chain) is drawn from a study of spatial heterogeneity in lung cancer (dated by TCRdb to the late 2010s). With regard to the full study: More beta-chain than alpha-chain transcripts were consistently detected, likely reflecting higher beta-chain transcript abundance. In non-small cell lung cancer, the study made a quantitative comparison of TCR alpha and beta repertoires among multiple tumor regions, matched nontumor lung and blood. The study linked features of the TCR repertoire to counts of nonsynonymous mutations, which were determined by whole-exome sequencing of tumor tissue. In the raw uncorrected reads, each unique combination of TCR and UMI appeared more than ten times on average. At surgery, both alpha and beta chains were TCR-sequenced in roughly 200 tumor regions, 64 matched nontumor lung samples and some 58 PBMC samples. Study-wide findings and limitations: Ubiquitous expanded tumor TCRs were found in blood more often at tumor resection than at routine follow-up. Confirming at a functional level the hypothesis that regional TCRs recognize regional mutations was considered to require additional single-cell paired TCR alpha and beta sequencing.

According to the study, the label for this sample's time point signals: sample taken at primary tumor resection. TCR sequencing used whole RNA extracted from tumor and nontumor lung tissue, or from cryopreserved PBMC samples, without cell sorting. The donors were 65 to 85 patients from the lung TRACERx cohort who had early-stage, untreated non-small cell lung cancer. Patients were selected for TCR sequencing only if sufficient RNA was available from at least two tumor regions. V is pared back by 4 bases and J by 10 bases, with 16 bases lying between the germline termini. Taken from cysteine to phenylalanine, the CDR3 has 14 residues. Solely the CDR3 DNA is kept, with 42 bases framed from the first base. The germline V gene (reference sequence) supplies CDR1 LNHNV and CDR2 YYDKDF. This clonotype was counted between two and nine times. Its antigen is currently not known. Base qualities are missing; no much larger clone stands one base away.

Library generation was performed with 5' RACE. TCRdb records NextSeq 500 as the sequencer. In the TCR library protocol, a unique molecular identifier was attached to each TCR cDNA molecule so that PCR and sequencing errors could be corrected. From the authors' description of their analysis: TCR identification, UMI-based error correction and CDR3 extraction were all carried out with Decombinator tools. Expanded TCRs were defined as those above a frequency of 2 per 1,000, corresponding to the top 1% of the tumor frequency distribution. Renyi diversity was computed with the R vegan package after each repertoire had been subsampled 100 times to 5,000 TCRs. CDR3 similarity networks were built from amino acid triplet string-kernel similarity, with CDR3s being connected when pairwise similarity was above 0.82. TCRdb ran its own pipeline on the public reads, namely fastp trimming at Q25 and MiXCR clone calling, and kept in-frame beta chains. CDR3 protein duplicates are merged, each entry listing the most common genes and DNA. The V and J calls, along with clone size, are taken from TCRdb and not from the paper's own processing. The sample profile shows about 53,000 distinct CDR3 sequences; approximately 7% of them were found once. The ten largest clones represent approximately 2.9% of the sample.

This chain is built from TRBV15 and TRBJ1-4; matching of 6 bases hints at TRBD1 as the D gene. This material consisted of PBMCs, taken at surgery. This sequence originates from a female donor with early-stage non-small cell lung cancer. The CDR3 reads as follows: CATSTFPGDGKLFF. In nucleotide form, the sequence is TGTGCCACCAGCACCTTTCCAGGGGACGGAAAACTGTTTTTT.